This entry features one T cell receptor (beta chain) sequence. All recovered Cohort 3 donors got two negative PCRs, got clearance, or saw symptom resolution. The method was immunoSEQ multiplex PCR; TCRdb's version includes in-frame clones alone and lacks a portion of them. The data show some 170,000 clones, 84% seen once. The sample belongs to a study of blood T cell repertoires in COVID-19. The CDR3 is 16 residues long. Germline V gives CDR1 SGDLS, CDR2 YYNGEE. V was pared by 3 bases and J by 1 base, with 5 bases of the junction left unmatched. The clonotype comes from a man between 45 and 60 years old who had recovered from COVID-19. The sequencing input was PBMCs or T cells enriched from blood (not recorded which). This chain uses TRBV9 with TRBJ1-2; 11 bases line up with TRBD1. The CDR3 spells CASSEGTGGFNYGYTF. CDR3 coding DNA: TGTGCCAGCAGCGAGGGGACAGGGGGTTTTAACTATGGCTACACCTTC.